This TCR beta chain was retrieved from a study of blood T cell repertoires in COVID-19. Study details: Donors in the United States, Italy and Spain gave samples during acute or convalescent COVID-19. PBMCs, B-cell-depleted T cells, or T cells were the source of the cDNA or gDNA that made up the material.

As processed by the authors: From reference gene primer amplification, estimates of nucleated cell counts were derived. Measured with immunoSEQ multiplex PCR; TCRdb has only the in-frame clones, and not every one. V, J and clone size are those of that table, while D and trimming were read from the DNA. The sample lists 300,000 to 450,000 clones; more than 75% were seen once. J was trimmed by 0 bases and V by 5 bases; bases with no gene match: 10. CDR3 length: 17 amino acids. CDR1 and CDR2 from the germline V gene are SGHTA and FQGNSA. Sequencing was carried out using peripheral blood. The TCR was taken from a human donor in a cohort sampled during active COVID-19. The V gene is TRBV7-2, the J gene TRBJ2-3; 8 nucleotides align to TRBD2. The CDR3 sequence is CASSPPGLAVSTDTQYF. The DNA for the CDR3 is TGTGCCAGCAGCCCCCCAGGACTAGCTGTTAGCACAGATACGCAGTATTTT.